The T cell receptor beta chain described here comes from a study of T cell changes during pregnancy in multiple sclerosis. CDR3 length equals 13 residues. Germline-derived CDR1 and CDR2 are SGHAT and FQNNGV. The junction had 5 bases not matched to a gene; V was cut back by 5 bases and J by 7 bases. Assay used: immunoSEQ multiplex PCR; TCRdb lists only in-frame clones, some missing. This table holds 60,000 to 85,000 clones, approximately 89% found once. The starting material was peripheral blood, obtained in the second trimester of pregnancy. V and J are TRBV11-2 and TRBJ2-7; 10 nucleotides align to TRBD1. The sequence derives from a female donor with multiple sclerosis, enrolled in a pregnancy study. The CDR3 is CASSRDRGREQYF. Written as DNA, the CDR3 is TGTGCCAGCAGCCGTGACAGGGGGCGAGAGCAGTACTTC.